Sequencing of this T cell receptor beta chain was carried out in a study of T cell repertoires in aging, cancer and after chemotherapy. Turning to the study itself: Six age groups, ranging from 30 or younger to 70 or older, included the donors. Repeat sampling of healthy donors over several months to years showed clear clonal overlap.

General study results and limits: No conclusions about immunological memory after chemotherapy can be drawn from the repertoire data. In cancer patients, declining TCR diversity with age involved lost richness and lost evenness.

Peripheral blood genomic DNA, not sorted cells or RNA, was the template. Germline V gene lookup returns CDR1 MNHEY and CDR2 SMNVEV (reference sequence). There are 11 residues in the CDR3. V was trimmed by 3 bases and J by 8 bases, leaving 5 bases between them. Rearranged V-D-J TRB sequences were amplified with a mixed TRB-A/B primer pool. TCRdb processed the multiplex PCR reads anew with MiXCR; each CDR3 protein has one entry. The sample contains about 9,800 distinct CDR3 sequences, around 40% of which appear only once. Only a few counts were recorded for this clonotype. Its antigen is not known. This TCR was recovered from a human donor in good health. The rearrangement uses TRBV27 and TRBJ2-1; D gene ambiguous. Sequencing was carried out using blood. The CDR3 nucleotides read TGTGCCAGCAGTTTTGGGTATGAGCAGTTCTTC. Protein product: CASSFGYEQFF.